A single sample gave rise to the 19 T cell receptor beta chains below, sequenced in a study of blood T cell repertoires in COVID-19 (dated by TCRdb to the early 2020s). Library creation used the immunoSEQ multiplex PCR assay. The source is immuneACCESS, and TCRdb retained only in-frame sequences with V and J called. Part of the clones is not carried over; for the studies checked, unresolved V genes explain less than half of this, and the remainder is unexplained. Counted in this sample were approximately 260,000 clones; approximately 91% of them appeared once. The ten largest make up roughly 2.2% of the sample. Sequenced input: peripheral blood. The source of these receptors is a man in his fifties or sixties with acute or convalescent COVID-19.

This chain connects TRBV6-5 to TRBJ1-6; D may be TRBD1 (6 bases). The germline V gene has CDR1 MNHEY and CDR2 SVGAGI. The CDR3 has 14 amino acids. The ends were cut back, 4 bases at V and 7 bases at J, with 11 bases in the middle. This CDR3 is CASSFTGWNSPLHF. As DNA, the CDR3 is TGTGCCAGCAGTTTCACAGGGTGGAATTCACCCCTCCACTTT.

The CDR3 region is CASSLARNTEAFF. In nucleotides, the CDR3 is TGTGCCAGCAGCTTAGCTCGGAACACTGAAGCTTTCTTT. The gene calls are TRBV7-9 and TRBJ1-1, with unresolved D. Between the trimmed V and J ends, which lost 0 bases and 1 base, there was a span of 3 bases. Germline CDR1 SEHNR, CDR2 FQNEAQ (reference sequence). The CDR3 has 13 residues.

This clone was counted between two and nine times. The chain recombines TRBV29-1 with TRBJ2-3; D is unclear. The CDR3 consists of 11 residues. V lost 4 bases, J lost 2 bases, and 4 bases lay in between. Germline loops: CDR1 SQVTM, CDR2 ANQGSEA. DNA of the CDR3: TGCAGCGTTGCTTACACAGATACGCAGTATTTT. Translated, it gives CSVAYTDTQYF.

The genes are TRBV7-9 and TRBJ2-2; 8 bases agree with TRBD1. Losses at the gene ends were 5 bases for V and 3 bases for J; bases not matched to a gene: 2. The CDR3 runs to 14 residues. Germline assignment: CDR1 SEHNR and CDR2 FQNEAQ (reference sequence). CDR3 loop: CASSADRDTGELFF. The CDR3 bases are TGTGCCAGCAGCGCGGACAGGGACACCGGGGAGCTGTTTTTT. The full variable domain, with the rest looked up from reference TRBV7-9 and TRBJ2-2, is DTGVSQNPRHKITKRGQNVTFRCDPISEHNRLYWYRQTLGQGPEFLTYFQNEAQLEKSRLLSDRFSAERPKGSFSTLEIQRTEQGDSAMYLCASSADRDTGELFFGEGSRLTVL.

This chain connects TRBV7-6 to TRBJ1-1; 7 bases align to TRBD1. The CDR3 runs to 14 residues. CDR1 is SGHVS and CDR2 is FNYEAQ in the germline V gene. V lost 5 bases and J lost 5; bases outside the gene matches: 8. The CDR3 protein is CASSPQQGRTEAFF. CDR3 bases: TGTGCCAGCAGCCCTCAACAGGGGCGAACTGAAGCTTTCTTT.

V gene TRBV5-4 combines with J gene TRBJ1-2, with D unresolved. Germline assignment: CDR1 SGHNT and CDR2 YYREEE (reference sequence). Trimming shortened V by 0 bases and J by 5 bases, and 14 bases separated the two germline ends. The CDR3 has 15 residues. The CDR3 is CASSLVTEILYGYTF. The CDR3, as DNA: TGTGCCAGCAGCTTGGTAACCGAGATACTGTATGGCTACACCTTC.

This chain links TRBV19 with TRBJ1-5, with 8 bases matching TRBD1. Germline V gene data show CDR1 as LNHDA and CDR2 as SQIVND (reference sequence). This CDR3 spans 14 amino acids. The V and J ends lost 9 bases and 0 bases, in that order; junction bases with no gene match: 4. The CDR3 DNA reads TGTGCCAGCTGGGACAGGTATAGCAATCAGCCCCAGCATTTT. It yields the protein CASWDRYSNQPQHF. Supplemented by reference TRBV19 and TRBJ1-5, the full variable domain reads DGGITQSPKYLFRKEGQNVTLSCEQNLNHDAMYWYRQDPGQGLRLIYYSQIVNDFQKGDIAEGYSVSREKKESFPLTVTSAQKNPTAFYLCASWDRYSNQPQHFGDGTRLSIL.

The table lists this clone with a few counts. The gene calls are TRBV10-3 and TRBJ2-6; D possibly corresponds to TRBD2 (6 bases). There are 14 residues in the CDR3. Trimming shortened V by 7 bases and J by 1 base, and 8 bases separated the two germline ends. The germline V gene has CDR1 ENHRY and CDR2 SYGVKD. The CDR3, as DNA: TGTGCCATCATGAGCGGGTCTGGGGCCAACGTCCTGACTTTC. It codes for CAIMSGSGANVLTF.

The V call is TRBV12-5, the J call TRBJ1-4, with a tentative D call TRBD1 (5 bases). The CDR3 covers 16 residues. Germline V lookup: CDR1 LGHNT, CDR2 FRNRAP. The V end was cut by 0 bases, the J end by 3 bases, with 11 bases between. The CDR3 protein is CASGLVREGPNEKLFF. The CDR3 nucleotides are TGTGCTAGTGGTTTGGTCAGGGAGGGACCTAATGAAAAACTGTTTTTT.

Concerning this clone itself: The junction departs from the called germline gene at one end, perhaps through a read error. The chain couples TRBV3-1 (or the pseudogene TRBV3-2) to TRBJ1-1; possibly TRBD1 for D (6 bases). In germline, CDR1 is LGHDT, CDR2 YNNKEL (reference sequence). The CDR3 consists of 13 residues. The CDR3 protein is CASSQQGTMFQIF. The CDR3 DNA sequence: TGTGCCAGCAGCCAACAGGGGACTATGTTCCAGATCTTT.

The genes are TRBV18 and TRBJ1-2; 10 bases line up with TRBD1. Germline lookup yields CDR1 KGHSH and CDR2 LQKENI. The CDR3 totals 15 residues. V shed 3 bases, J shed 5 bases, and the junction held 6 bases outside the gene matches. CDR3 amino acids: CASSPGQGGKYGYTF. As DNA, the CDR3 is TGTGCCAGCTCACCCGGACAGGGGGGGAAGTATGGCTACACCTTC.

V and J are TRBV5-1 and TRBJ1-1; D not resolved. This CDR3 comprises 14 residues. Trimming took 6 bases from V and 5 from J, leaving 17 bases between them. CDR1 is SGHRS and CDR2 is YFSETQ in the germline V gene. CDR3 coding DNA: TGCGCCAGCAATCTGCCGGGAAGCGGGACTGAAGCTTTCTTT. It codes for CASNLPGSGTEAFF.

The rearrangement links TRBV27 to TRBJ1-1; weak D call: TRBD1 (5 bases). V lost 5 bases and J lost 4, with 14 bases in between. This CDR3 contains 14 residues. CDR1 MNHEY and CDR2 SMNVEV come from the germline V gene (reference sequence). CDR3 sequence (DNA): TGTGCCAGCAGTCCTTACTCAGGGATCACTGAAGCTTTCTTT. Its protein product is CASSPYSGITEAFF.

The V gene is TRBV13, the J gene TRBJ2-1, with a possible D match to TRBD2 (5 bases). The CDR3 runs to 13 residues. Trimming removed 1 base from V and 10 bases from J, with 11 bases in between. Germline V CDR1 and CDR2: PRHDT, FYEKMQ (reference sequence). The CDR3 DNA reads TGTGCCAGCAGCTTAGAGCGGCGGGCCGAGCAGTTCTTC. Its translation is CASSLERRAEQFF.

This chain's CDR3 is CASSLGAFYNEQFF. CDR3 DNA sequence: TGTGCCAGCAGCTTAGGGGCATTCTACAATGAGCAGTTCTTC. This sequence joins TRBV7-9 and TRBJ2-1; D call uncertain. Deletions cut 1 base from V and 3 bases from J, with 7 bases between. CDR1 and CDR2 from the germline V gene are SEHNR and FQNEAQ (reference sequence). This CDR3 comprises 14 residues.

The V call is TRBV9, the J call TRBJ2-5; TRBD1 aligns across 10 bases. Germline lookup yields CDR1 SGDLS and CDR2 YYNGEE. The CDR3 is 16 amino acids. Trimming at V came to 3 bases and at J to 1 base, leaving 6 bases not matched to a gene. The DNA of the CDR3 is TGTGCCAGCAGCGCCCGGGACAGGGGTCCCCAAGAGACCCAGTACTTC. Amino acid sequence: CASSARDRGPQETQYF.

The V call is TRBV10-3, the J call TRBJ2-7; D might be TRBD2 (6 bases). The V gene's germline CDR1 is ENHRY and CDR2 SYGVKD. The CDR3 contains 15 residues. Trimming removed 0 bases from V and 1 base from J, with 10 bases in between. Here the CDR3 DNA reads TGTGCCATCAGTGAGTCGACCGCGGGGTCCTACGAGCAGTACTTC. Encoded protein: CAISESTAGSYEQYF.

This chain joins TRBV6-5 and TRBJ2-7, with TRBD1 identical over 8 bases. The V and J ends lost 0 bases and 0 bases, in that order; junction bases with no gene match: 4. The CDR3 runs 16 residues. The V gene's germline CDR1 is MNHEY and CDR2 SVGAGI. In nucleotides, the CDR3 is TGTGCCAGCAGTTACTCCCTCGGGACAGGCTCCTACGAGCAGTACTTC. This gives the protein CASSYSLGTGSYEQYF.

The chain carries TRBV5-1 and TRBJ2-5; 7 nucleotides match TRBD1. V was pared by 3 bases and J by 1 base, with 9 bases of the junction left unmatched. The CDR3 has 16 amino acids. Germline loops: CDR1 SGHRS, CDR2 YFSETQ. The CDR3 loop is CASSSSGTVIQETQYF. CDR3 in DNA: TGCGCCAGCAGCTCATCCGGGACAGTTATCCAAGAGACCCAGTACTTC.